One and the same sample provided the 18 T cell receptor beta chains below, sequenced in a study of technical replicates of blood from a few donors. Clones were read by immunoSEQ multiplex PCR, and TCRdb kept only the in-frame ones, dropping some. The profile shows tens of thousands of clones, 95% to 98% of them singletons. Sequencing input: T cells isolated from PBMCs. The receptors were sampled from a human donor in good health.

This clone came up once. The J gene is TRBJ1-1, the V gene TRBV23-1, with TRBD1 matching over 8 bases. TRBV23-1 is reported as an ORF; its role is uncertain. CDR3 length: 14 residues. V shed 8 bases, J shed 4 bases, and the junction held 9 bases outside the gene matches. This chain's CDR3 is CASVPRGRGTEAFF. CDR3 nucleotide sequence: TGCGCCAGCGTACCCAGGGGGCGCGGCACTGAAGCTTTCTTT.

This chain joins TRBV2 and TRBJ2-1; TRBD1 aligns across 9 bases. Per germline, CDR1 SNHLY and CDR2 FYNNEI. The J segment lost 9 bases and the V segment lost 7 bases, leaving 7 bases of the junction unmatched. The length of the CDR3 is 13 residues. The CDR3 loop is CASTRTGDVEQFF. Here the CDR3 DNA reads TGTGCCAGCACTCGGACAGGGGACGTTGAGCAGTTCTTC.

V usage is TRBV2 and J usage is TRBJ2-5, with D perhaps matching TRBD1 (6 bases). Germline values: CDR1 SNHLY, CDR2 FYNNEI. The ends were cut back, 6 bases at V and 2 bases at J, with 19 bases in the middle. This CDR3 spans 16 amino acids. The CDR3 protein is CASRISLRTAQETQYF. The CDR3 DNA reads TGTGCCAGCAGAATCTCCTTAAGGACAGCACAAGAGACCCAGTACTTC.

The sample holds a few counts of this clone. The chain couples TRBV19 to TRBJ1-2, with D perhaps TRBD1 (6 bases). Germline V gene sequence: CDR1 LNHDA, CDR2 SQIVND (reference sequence). This CDR3 spans 14 amino acids. V was clipped by 6 bases and J by 8 bases, with 19 bases between them. This CDR3 reads CASSPLGGAGGYTF. CDR3 sequence (DNA): TGTGCCAGTAGCCCCTTGGGGGGGGCGGGCGGCTACACCTTC.

The rearrangement uses TRBV11-2 and TRBJ2-2, with TRBD2 as a possible D gene (5 bases). The CDR3 length is 14 residues. Trimming stripped 4 bases from V and 6 bases from J, with 12 bases between. CDR1 and CDR2 from the germline V gene are SGHAT and FQNNGV. CDR3 sequence: CASSSRSGAGELFF. The CDR3 DNA reads TGTGCCAGCAGCTCTCGGTCCGGGGCCGGGGAGCTGTTTTTT.

The chain uses TRBV4-3 and TRBJ2-7, with 8 bases fitting TRBD2. Per the germline V gene, CDR1 is LGHNA and CDR2 is YSLEER. Unmatched junction bases numbered 9, after V lost 0 bases and J lost 5 bases. The CDR3 contains 16 residues. CDR3 DNA sequence: TGCGCCAGCAGCCAAGAGTTTGGAGCGGGAGCTGACGAGCAGTACTTC. It translates to CASSQEFGAGADEQYF.

This chain joins TRBV5-1 and TRBJ2-7, with 8 nucleotides matching TRBD1. The V segment lost 0 bases and the J segment 1 base; nucleotides outside the gene matches: 3. CDR3 length: 15 amino acids. CDR1 and CDR2 (germline): SGHRS, YFSETQ. The CDR3 here is CASSLAQGASYEQYF. In nucleotides, the CDR3 is TGCGCCAGCAGCTTGGCGCAGGGGGCTTCCTACGAGCAGTACTTC.

The rearrangement links TRBV7-3 to TRBJ2-6; TRBD2 agrees at 13 bases. The CDR3 has 20 residues. Looked up from germline, CDR1 is SGHTA and CDR2 is FQGTGA. V lost 1 base to trimming and J lost 2 bases; unmatched junction nucleotides: 8. CDR3 residues: CASSLNIILAGGPGANVLTF. The CDR3 bases are TGTGCCAGCAGCTTAAATATCATACTAGCGGGAGGGCCTGGGGCCAACGTCCTGACTTTC.

This clone has just one count. V gene TRBV4-1 combines with J gene TRBJ1-5; D remains unclear. This CDR3 is 16 amino acids long. Trimming shortened V by 0 bases and J by 3 bases, and 12 bases separated the two germline ends. In germline, CDR1 is MGHRA, CDR2 YSYEKL. Here the CDR3 reads CASSQEAGLNNQPQHF. CDR3 DNA sequence: TGCGCCAGCAGCCAAGAAGCTGGTTTAAACAATCAGCCCCAGCATTTT.

The J gene is TRBJ1-5, the V gene TRBV27, with 7 positions matching TRBD1. Trimming took 3 bases from V and 6 from J; bases not matched to a gene: 5. The CDR3 is 14 residues long. Germline V gene data show CDR1 as MNHEY and CDR2 as SMNVEV (reference sequence). The chain's CDR3 is CASSFQGGSQPQHF. In nucleotides, the CDR3 is TGTGCCAGCAGTTTTCAGGGGGGCAGTCAGCCCCAGCATTTT.

The chain is built from TRBV29-1 and TRBJ1-6; D is unresolved. The germline V gene encodes CDR1 SQVTM and CDR2 ANQGSEA. Trimming removed 7 bases at V and 6 bases at J, with 7 bases between. The CDR3 extends over 11 amino acids. CDR3 nucleotides: TGCAGCGCCGGGAGTAATTCACCCCTCCACTTT. Residues: CSAGSNSPLHF. Full variable domain (remainder filled in from reference TRBV29-1 and TRBJ1-6): SAVISQKPSRDICQRGTSLTIQCQVDSQVTMMFWYRQQPGQSLTLIATANQGSEATYESGFVIDKFPISRPNLTFSTLTVSNMSPEDSSIYLCSAGSNSPLHFGNGTRLTVT.

This chain uses TRBV7-3 with TRBJ1-4, with D unresolved. V was cut by 3 bases and J by 4 bases, with 6 bases left in between. This CDR3 region has 13 residues. Germline CDR1 is SGHTA and CDR2 is FQGTGA. CDR3 in amino acids: CASSFSYNEKLFF. In DNA form, the CDR3 reads TGTGCCAGCAGCTTCAGTTATAATGAAAAACTGTTTTTT.

The gene calls are TRBV29-1 and TRBJ1-5; 7 bases are shared with TRBD1. J gave up 5 bases and V 5 bases, and 3 bases lay outside the gene matches. The CDR3 runs to 12 residues. Looked up from germline, CDR1 is SQVTM and CDR2 is ANQGSEA. CDR3 in amino acids: CSVIQGDQPQHF. The CDR3, as DNA: TGCAGCGTTATCCAGGGGGATCAGCCCCAGCATTTT.

V gene TRBV6-5 combines with J gene TRBJ2-7; 9 bases line up with TRBD1. The length of the CDR3 is 14 residues. Per germline, CDR1 MNHEY and CDR2 SVGAGI. With 7 bases clipped from V and 7 bases from J, the junction kept 11 bases outside the gene matches. DNA of the CDR3: TGTGCCAGCACCGGGACAGGGAGGAGTGGGGAGCAGTACTTC. Protein: CASTGTGRSGEQYF.

Only one count was recorded for this clone. The CDR3 loop reads CASRGGFYNEQFF. CDR3 nucleotides: TGTGCCAGCAGGGGGGGATTCTACAATGAGCAGTTCTTC. This chain uses TRBV7-8 with TRBJ2-1, with D possibly TRBD2 on 6 matching bases. Trimming left V 6 bases short and J 3 bases short, with 9 bases between. Per germline, CDR1 SGHVS and CDR2 FQNEAQ. This CDR3 is 13 amino acids long.

This chain uses TRBV7-8 with TRBJ2-1; 7 nucleotides match TRBD1. After removal of 1 base from V and 4 bases from J, the junction contained 4 bases not matched to a gene. The V gene's germline CDR1 is SGHVS and CDR2 FQNEAQ. This CDR3 region has 15 residues. The CDR3 region has the DNA TGTGCCAGCAGCTTAGGGCAGGGGGTGTACAATGAGCAGTTCTTC. It codes for CASSLGQGVYNEQFF.

V usage is TRBV6-5 and J usage is TRBJ1-2; 7 bases match TRBD1. Looked up from germline, CDR1 is MNHEY and CDR2 is SVGAGI. The CDR3 has 14 amino acids. V shed 4 bases, J shed 0 bases, and the junction held 2 bases outside the gene matches. The CDR3 sequence: CASSSGGSNYGYTF. CDR3 nucleotide sequence: TGTGCCAGCAGTTCAGGGGGATCTAACTATGGCTACACCTTC.

The chain joins TRBV9 to TRBJ1-3, with a possible D match to TRBD1 (5 bases). V was pared by 0 bases and J by 0 bases, with 19 bases between. This CDR3 contains 19 residues. The V gene's germline CDR1 is SGDLS and CDR2 YYNGEE. The CDR3 bases are TGTGCCAGCAGCGTAGGTCCGGTAGGAGCGGGGACCTCTGGAAACACCATATATTTT. This sequence encodes CASSVGPVGAGTSGNTIYF.